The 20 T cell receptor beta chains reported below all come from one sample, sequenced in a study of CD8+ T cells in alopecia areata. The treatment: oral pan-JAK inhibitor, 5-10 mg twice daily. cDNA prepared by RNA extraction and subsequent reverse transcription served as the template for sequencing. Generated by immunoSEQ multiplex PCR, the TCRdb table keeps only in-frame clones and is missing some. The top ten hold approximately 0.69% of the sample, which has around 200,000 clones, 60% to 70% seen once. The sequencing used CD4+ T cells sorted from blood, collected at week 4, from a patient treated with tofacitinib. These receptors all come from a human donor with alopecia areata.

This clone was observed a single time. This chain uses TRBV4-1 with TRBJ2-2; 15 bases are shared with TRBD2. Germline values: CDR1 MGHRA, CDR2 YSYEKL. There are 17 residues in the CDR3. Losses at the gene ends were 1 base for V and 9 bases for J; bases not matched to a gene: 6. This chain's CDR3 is CASSQAEGLAGGRELFF. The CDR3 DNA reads TGCGCCAGCAGCCAAGCAGAGGGACTAGCGGGAGGTCGGGAGCTGTTTTTT.

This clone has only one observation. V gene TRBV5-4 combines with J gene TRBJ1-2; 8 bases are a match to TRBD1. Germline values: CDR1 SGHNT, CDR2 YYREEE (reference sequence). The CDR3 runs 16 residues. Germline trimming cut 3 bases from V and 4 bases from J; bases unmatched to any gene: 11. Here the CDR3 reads CASSSRLQGGSYGYTF. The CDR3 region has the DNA TGTGCCAGCAGCTCCCGTTTACAGGGGGGGAGCTATGGCTACACCTTC. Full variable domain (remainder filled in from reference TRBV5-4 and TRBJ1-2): ETGVTQSPTHLIKTRGQQVTLRCSSQSGHNTVSWYQQALGQGPQFIFQYYREEENGRGNFPPRFSGLQFPNYSSELNVNALELDDSALYLCASSSRLQGGSYGYTFGSGTRLTVV.

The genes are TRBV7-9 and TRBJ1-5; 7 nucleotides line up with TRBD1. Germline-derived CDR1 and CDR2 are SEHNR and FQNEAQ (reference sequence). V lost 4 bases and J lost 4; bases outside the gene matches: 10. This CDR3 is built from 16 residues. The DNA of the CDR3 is TGTGCCAGCAGCTCCGACAGGGCTGGAAAAAATCAGCCCCAGCATTTT. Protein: CASSSDRAGKNQPQHF.

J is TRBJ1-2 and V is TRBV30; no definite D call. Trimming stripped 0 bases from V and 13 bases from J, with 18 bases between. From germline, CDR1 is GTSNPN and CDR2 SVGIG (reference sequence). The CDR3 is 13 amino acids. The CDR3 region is CAWSVLSAAGTTF. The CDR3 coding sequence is TGTGCCTGGAGTGTACTCTCTGCGGCAGGAACCACCTTC.

DNA of the CDR3: TGCGCCAGCAGTTCCACTGGTAGCTCCTACAATGAGCAGTTCTTC. Translation gives CASSSTGSSYNEQFF. The chain uses TRBV5-1 and TRBJ2-1; D gene unclear. The ends were cut back, 5 bases at V and 0 bases at J, with 12 bases in the middle. The CDR3 sequence is 15 residues long. Germline CDR1 and CDR2: SGHRS and YFSETQ.

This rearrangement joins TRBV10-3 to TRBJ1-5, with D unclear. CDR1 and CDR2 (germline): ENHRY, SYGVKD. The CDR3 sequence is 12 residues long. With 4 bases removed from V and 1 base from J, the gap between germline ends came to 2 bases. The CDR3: CAISGSNQPQHF. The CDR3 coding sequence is TGTGCCATCAGTGGGAGCAATCAGCCCCAGCATTTT.

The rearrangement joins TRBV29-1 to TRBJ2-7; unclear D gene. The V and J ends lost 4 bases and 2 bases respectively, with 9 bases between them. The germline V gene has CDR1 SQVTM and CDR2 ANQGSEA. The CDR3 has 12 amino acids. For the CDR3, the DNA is TGCAGCGTTGGTTCCAGCACCTACGAGCAGTACTTC. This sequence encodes CSVGSSTYEQYF.

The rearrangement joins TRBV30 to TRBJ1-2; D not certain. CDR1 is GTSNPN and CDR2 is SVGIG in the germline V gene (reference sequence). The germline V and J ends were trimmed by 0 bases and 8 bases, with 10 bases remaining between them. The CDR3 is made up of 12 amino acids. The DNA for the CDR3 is TGTGCCTGGAGTGTGGGGATGGAAGGCTACACCTTC. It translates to CAWSVGMEGYTF.

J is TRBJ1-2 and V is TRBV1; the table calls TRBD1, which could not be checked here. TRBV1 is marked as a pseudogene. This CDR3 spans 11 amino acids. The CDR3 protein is CTSSQGRSYTF. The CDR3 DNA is TGCACCAGCAGCCAGGGCCGTAGCTACACCTTC.

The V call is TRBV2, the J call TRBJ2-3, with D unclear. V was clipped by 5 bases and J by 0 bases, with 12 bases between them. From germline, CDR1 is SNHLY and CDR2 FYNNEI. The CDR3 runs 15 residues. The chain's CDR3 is CASSSPVGSTDTQYF. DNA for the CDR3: TGTGCCAGCAGTTCTCCGGTCGGGAGCACAGATACGCAGTATTTT.

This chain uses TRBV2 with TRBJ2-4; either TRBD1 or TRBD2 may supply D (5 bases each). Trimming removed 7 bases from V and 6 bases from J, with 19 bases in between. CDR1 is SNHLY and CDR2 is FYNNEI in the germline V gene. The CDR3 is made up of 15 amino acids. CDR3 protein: CASIFDGTRGNIQYF. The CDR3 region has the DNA TGTGCCAGCATCTTCGACGGGACGAGGGGAAACATTCAGTACTTC.

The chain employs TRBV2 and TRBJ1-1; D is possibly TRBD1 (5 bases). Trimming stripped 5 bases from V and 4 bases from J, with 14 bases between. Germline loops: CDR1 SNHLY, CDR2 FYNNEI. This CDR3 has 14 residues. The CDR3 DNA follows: TGTGCCAGCAGTCGGGGGGGGACCATCACTGAAGCTTTCTTT. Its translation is CASSRGGTITEAFF.

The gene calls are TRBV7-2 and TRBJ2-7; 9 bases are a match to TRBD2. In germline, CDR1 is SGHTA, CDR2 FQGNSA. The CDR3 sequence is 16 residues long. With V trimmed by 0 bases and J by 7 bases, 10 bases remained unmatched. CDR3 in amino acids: CASSLARIAGVSEQYF. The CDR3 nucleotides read TGTGCCAGCAGCTTAGCGCGGATAGCGGGGGTCTCGGAGCAGTACTTC. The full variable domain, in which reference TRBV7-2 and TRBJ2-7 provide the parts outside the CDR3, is GAGVSQSPSNKVTEKGKDVELRCDPISGHTALYWYRQSLGQGLEFLIYFQGNSAPDKSGLPSDRFSAERTGGSVSTLTIQRTQQEDSAVYLCASSLARIAGVSEQYFGPGTRLTVT.

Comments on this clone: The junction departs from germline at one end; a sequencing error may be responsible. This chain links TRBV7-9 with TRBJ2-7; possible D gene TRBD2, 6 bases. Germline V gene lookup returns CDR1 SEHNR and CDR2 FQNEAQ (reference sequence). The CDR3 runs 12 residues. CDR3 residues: CASSLITSKVHF. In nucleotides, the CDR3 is TGTGCCAGCAGCTTAATAACTAGCAAGGTGCACTTC. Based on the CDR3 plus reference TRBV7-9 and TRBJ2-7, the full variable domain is DTGVSQNPRHKITKRGQNVTFRCDPISEHNRLYWYRQTLGQGPEFLTYFQNEAQLEKSRLLSDRFSAERPKGSFSTLEIQRTEQGDSAMYLCASSLITSKVHFGPGTRLTVT.

CDR3 loop: CASSTIRLAEQFF. As DNA, the CDR3 is TGTGCCAGCAGCACAATAAGGCTAGCGGAGCAGTTCTTC. This sequence joins TRBV6-5 and TRBJ2-1, with TRBD2 as a possible D gene (6 bases). V was cut by 6 bases and J by 10 bases, with 16 bases left in between. The CDR3 runs 13 residues. Germline CDR1 is MNHEY and CDR2 is SVGAGI.

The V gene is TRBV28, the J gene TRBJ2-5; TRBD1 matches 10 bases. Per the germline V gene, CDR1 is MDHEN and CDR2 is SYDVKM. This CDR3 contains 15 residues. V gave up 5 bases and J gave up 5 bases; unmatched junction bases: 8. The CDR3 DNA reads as TGTGCCAGCAGTGGTGACAGGGGGCGCGGGGAGACCCAGTACTTC. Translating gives CASSGDRGRGETQYF.

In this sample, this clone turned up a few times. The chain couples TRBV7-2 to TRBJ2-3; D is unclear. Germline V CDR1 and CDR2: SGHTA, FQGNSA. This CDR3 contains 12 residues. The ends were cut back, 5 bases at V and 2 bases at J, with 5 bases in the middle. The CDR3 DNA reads TGTGCCAGCAGCAACCCCACAGATACGCAGTATTTT. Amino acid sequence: CASSNPTDTQYF. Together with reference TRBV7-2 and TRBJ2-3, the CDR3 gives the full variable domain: GAGVSQSPSNKVTEKGKDVELRCDPISGHTALYWYRQSLGQGLEFLIYFQGNSAPDKSGLPSDRFSAERTGGSVSTLTIQRTQQEDSAVYLCASSNPTDTQYFGPGTRLTVL.

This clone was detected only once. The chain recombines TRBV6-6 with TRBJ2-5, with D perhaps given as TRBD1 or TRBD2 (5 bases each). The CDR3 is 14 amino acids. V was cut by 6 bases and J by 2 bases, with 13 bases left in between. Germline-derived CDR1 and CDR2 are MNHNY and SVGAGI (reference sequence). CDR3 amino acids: CASSRGSTQETQYF. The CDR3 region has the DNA TGTGCCAGCAGCCGGGGCAGCACTCAAGAGACCCAGTACTTC.

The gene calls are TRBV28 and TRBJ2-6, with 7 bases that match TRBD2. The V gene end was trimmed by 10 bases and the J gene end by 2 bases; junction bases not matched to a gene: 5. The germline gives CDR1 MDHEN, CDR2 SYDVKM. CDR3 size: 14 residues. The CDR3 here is CATMGGAGANVLTF. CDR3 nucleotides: TGTGCCACCATGGGAGGGGCTGGGGCCAACGTCCTGACTTTC.

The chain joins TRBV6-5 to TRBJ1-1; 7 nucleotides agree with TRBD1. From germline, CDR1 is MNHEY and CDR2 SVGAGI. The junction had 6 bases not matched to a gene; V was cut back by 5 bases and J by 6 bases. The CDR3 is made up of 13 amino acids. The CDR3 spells CASSRDSISEAFF. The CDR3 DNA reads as TGTGCCAGCAGTCGGGACAGCATCTCTGAAGCTTTCTTT.